The clone carrying this TCR beta chain was counted ten times or more. The antigen remains unidentified. TCRdb reprocessed the 5' RACE reads with MiXCR, giving one entry per CDR3 protein. The sample records hundreds of thousands of distinct CDR3 sequences, roughly 4.8% being singletons. CDR3 length equals 12 residues. Germline V gene lookup returns CDR1 SGHTA and CDR2 FQGNSA. V was trimmed by 4 bases and J by 4 bases, leaving 7 bases between them. The data were obtained in a study of T cells after yellow fever vaccination. Study-level points and caveats: Secondary responses were weaker yet peaked faster, day 5 versus 15.

The sequence came from a man between 18 and 35 years old who received the YFV17D yellow fever vaccine. The gene calls are TRBV7-2 and TRBJ2-5; D gene unclear. This sample comprised CD4+ T cells sorted from PBMCs, obtained on the day of the yellow fever booster vaccination. This CDR3 reads CASSSQLETQYF. CDR3 in DNA: TGTGCCAGCAGCTCTCAGCTAGAGACCCAGTACTTC.